The sequence of this T cell receptor beta chain was determined in a study of blood T cell repertoires in COVID-19. How the authors handled the data: Reference gene primer amplification gave estimated nucleated cell counts. Clones were read by immunoSEQ multiplex PCR, and TCRdb kept only the in-frame ones, dropping some. V and J calls and clone size are given by that table; D and trimming were obtained from the DNA. The data show approximately 230,000 clones, about 89% seen once. This CDR3 spans 17 amino acids. With 6 bases clipped from V and 2 bases from J, the junction kept 13 bases outside the gene matches. The V gene's germline CDR1 is MNHEY and CDR2 SMNVEV (reference sequence). Residents of about 25 US areas, aged about 18 to 95 years, made up the participants. Donors of Cohort 3 who recovered were those that had two negative PCRs, clearance, or symptom resolution.

This chain links TRBV27 with TRBJ2-5, with 9 bases matching TRBD2. The TCR comes from a woman between 18 and 29 years old who had recovered from COVID-19. What was sequenced was PBMCs or T cells enriched from blood (not recorded which). CDR3: CASRKLQAGGHQETQYF. The CDR3 coding sequence is TGTGCCAGCAGGAAACTTCAAGCGGGGGGCCATCAAGAGACCCAGTACTTC.